The 28 T cell receptor beta chains below all came from one sample that was sequenced in a study of vaccination and CD4 T cells after COVID-19. Treatment given: approximately nine-day PBMC culture with coronavirus spike peptide pools or control peptides (ViraFEST assay). Their antigens are not known. With the Oncomine TCR Beta short-read assay, DNA from cultured CD4+ T cells was sequenced. From the PCR reads, TCRdb called clonotypes with MiXCR, one entry per CDR3 protein. Of more than 13,000 distinct CDR3 sequences in the sample, around 38% were seen once. The sequenced sample was CD4+ T cells from blood, cultured in vitro. These receptors all come from a human donor who had recovered from COVID-19.

This chain connects TRBV7-8 to TRBJ1-5, with D uncertain. The ends were cut back, 4 bases at V and 9 bases at J, with 13 bases in the middle. CDR1 and CDR2 (germline): SGHVS, FQNEAQ. This CDR3 has 13 residues. As DNA, the CDR3 is TGTGCCAGCAGCTCCCGGTCTGAGGGGCCCCAGCATTTT. The encoded protein is CASSSRSEGPQHF.

This chain uses TRBV29-1 with TRBJ2-2; D gene uncertain. CDR1 and CDR2 from the germline V gene are SQVTM and ANQGSEA. With 3 bases removed from V and 0 bases from J, the gap between germline ends came to 8 bases. This CDR3 has 14 residues. CDR3 DNA sequence: TGCAGCGTTGAGCCGGGTACGAACACCGGGGAGCTGTTTTTT. It specifies CSVEPGTNTGELFF.

J is TRBJ2-5 and V is TRBV7-2; D not certain. Germline V CDR1 and CDR2: SGHTA, FQGNSA. This CDR3 comprises 12 residues. The V end was cut by 0 bases, the J end by 5 bases, with 4 bases between. In DNA, the CDR3 is TGTGCCAGCAGCTTAGCGTCCGAGACCCAGTACTTC. This sequence encodes CASSLASETQYF. Drawing the rest from reference TRBV7-2 and TRBJ2-5, the complete variable domain is GAGVSQSPSNKVTEKGKDVELRCDPISGHTALYWYRQSLGQGLEFLIYFQGNSAPDKSGLPSDRFSAERTGGSVSTLTIQRTQQEDSAVYLCASSLASETQYFGPGTRLLVL.

This sequence joins TRBV12-3 or TRBV12-4 and TRBJ2-1; D unclear. The germline V and J ends were trimmed by 6 bases and 0 bases, with 6 bases remaining between them. The length of the CDR3 is 13 residues. CDR3 DNA sequence: TGTGCCAGCAGCAGGAGCTCCTACAATGAGCAGTTCTTC. It specifies CASSRSSYNEQFF.

The chain recombines TRBV7-9 with TRBJ2-1; 13 positions agree with TRBD2. J lost 0 bases, V lost 4 bases, and 9 bases had no gene match. Per the germline V gene, CDR1 is SEHNR and CDR2 is FQNEAQ (reference sequence). The CDR3 has 19 residues. The CDR3 reads CASSSRSTSGGGSYNEQFF. The CDR3 bases are TGTGCCAGCAGCTCGCGGAGTACTAGCGGGGGGGGCTCCTACAATGAGCAGTTCTTC.

This clonotype turned up a few times. The CDR3 here is CSARDLTGLAKNIQYF. DNA of the CDR3: TGCAGTGCTAGAGATCTGACAGGACTAGCCAAAAACATTCAGTACTTC. The chain links TRBV20-1 to TRBJ2-4, with D possibly matching TRBD1 (6 bases). CDR1 DFQATT and CDR2 SNEGSKA come from the germline V gene (reference sequence). CDR3 length equals 16 residues. V was trimmed by 0 bases and J by 0 bases, leaving 12 bases between them.

The rearrangement joins TRBV7-3 to TRBJ1-6; weak D call: TRBD1 (6 bases). The CDR3 runs 14 residues. Per the germline V gene, CDR1 is SGHTA and CDR2 is FQGTGA. V was trimmed by 3 bases and J by 4 bases, leaving 7 bases between them. The CDR3 bases are TGTGCCAGCAGCTTTCAGGGGTATAATTCACCCCTCCACTTT. Protein: CASSFQGYNSPLHF.

The chain has TRBV20-1 and TRBJ2-2, with 10 bases aligning to TRBD1. Germline V gene data show CDR1 as DFQATT and CDR2 as SNEGSKA (reference sequence). The CDR3 covers 13 residues. With V trimmed by 6 bases and J by 6 bases, 4 bases remained unmatched. CDR3 residues: CSAVGQGAGELFF. The DNA for the CDR3 is TGCAGTGCGGTTGGACAGGGGGCCGGGGAGCTGTTTTTT.

As concerns this clonotype: An end of the junction does not agree with germline; a read error may underlie this. The chain is built from TRBV6-1 and TRBJ1-6; the match to TRBD1 covers 8 bases. The CDR3 is 15 residues long. CDR1 is MNHNS and CDR2 is SASEGT in the germline V gene. The CDR3 coding sequence is TGTGCCGGCAGTGAACTCGACAGGGGTAATTCACCCCTCCACTTT. It is translated as CAGSELDRGNSPLHF.

This chain uses TRBV20-1 with TRBJ2-5, with D perhaps TRBD1 (7 bases). This CDR3 is built from 16 residues. V was pared by 7 bases and J by 2 bases, with 23 bases between. The germline V gene encodes CDR1 DFQATT and CDR2 SNEGSKA (reference sequence). This CDR3 is CSGGRSEGQKQETQYF. In DNA form, the CDR3 reads TGCAGTGGGGGGAGGTCAGAGGGACAGAAACAAGAGACCCAGTACTTC.

The CDR3 bases are TGTGCCAGCAGCGTAGATCAGGGGTGGAACACTGAAGCTTTCTTT. Translating gives CASSVDQGWNTEAFF. V and J are TRBV9 and TRBJ1-1; TRBD1 is a possible D gene (6 bases). Germline assignment: CDR1 SGDLS and CDR2 YYNGEE. Trimming left V 0 bases short and J 1 base short, with 10 bases between. The CDR3 is 15 residues long.

This clonotype was detected a few times. The J gene is TRBJ1-1, the V gene TRBV20-1; D is undetermined. The V and J ends lost 4 bases and 1 base respectively, with 16 bases between them. This CDR3 is 15 amino acids long. Germline V gives CDR1 DFQATT, CDR2 SNEGSKA (reference sequence). The CDR3 reads CSATVTGVENTEAFF. Here the CDR3 DNA reads TGCAGTGCTACCGTTACGGGCGTGGAGAACACTGAAGCTTTCTTT.

The chain joins TRBV6-4 to TRBJ2-5; 10 bases are a match to TRBD2. Losses at the gene ends were 4 bases for V and 3 bases for J; bases not matched to a gene: 11. Per germline, CDR1 MRHNA and CDR2 SNTAGT. The CDR3 has 17 amino acids. CDR3 DNA sequence: TGTGCCAGCAGTGGGCCCGCGGGGACTAGCGAAAAAGAGACCCAGTACTTC. Its translation: CASSGPAGTSEKETQYF.

V usage is TRBV6-1 and J usage is TRBJ1-1, with 7 positions matching TRBD1. From germline, CDR1 is MNHNS and CDR2 SASEGT. J gave up 0 bases and V 6 bases, and 4 bases lay outside the gene matches. CDR3 length: 14 amino acids. The CDR3 region has the DNA TGTGCCAGCAGGAACGACAGGGTGAACACTGAAGCTTTCTTT. Residues: CASRNDRVNTEAFF.

The V call is TRBV6-2 or TRBV6-3, the J call TRBJ1-1; D is uncertain. Deletions cut 7 bases from V and 5 bases from J, with 14 bases between. The CDR3 consists of 13 residues. The germline gives CDR1 MNHEY, CDR2 SVGEGT. The CDR3 coding sequence is TGTGCCAGCACTCGAATCGTGGAAACTGAAGCTTTCTTT. Residues: CASTRIVETEAFF.

In this sample, this clonotype turned up a few times. J is TRBJ1-5 and V is TRBV6-1; no firm D call. This CDR3 spans 15 amino acids. Germline values: CDR1 MNHNS, CDR2 SASEGT. Trimming removed 2 bases at V and 3 bases at J, with 11 bases between. This CDR3 reads CASSESRLDNQPQHF. Here the CDR3 DNA reads TGTGCCAGCAGTGAATCCAGGCTAGACAATCAGCCCCAGCATTTT.

The gene calls are TRBV20-1 and TRBJ2-7; D gene unclear. The CDR3 is made up of 14 amino acids. V dropped 3 bases and J dropped 4 bases, with 16 bases sitting between them. Germline CDR1 is DFQATT and CDR2 is SNEGSKA (reference sequence). CDR3 region: CSARSGNLKYEQYF. The CDR3 DNA follows: TGCAGTGCTAGGAGTGGCAACCTTAAATACGAGCAGTACTTC.

The sample holds a few counts of this clonotype. The V call is TRBV7-2, the J call TRBJ2-1, with D perhaps matching TRBD2 (5 bases). Trimming shortened V by 5 bases and J by 8 bases, and 19 bases separated the two germline ends. The CDR3 is 15 amino acids. Germline loops: CDR1 SGHTA, CDR2 FQGNSA. The CDR3 sequence: CASSPGPGIPHEQFF. The CDR3 DNA sequence: TGTGCCAGCAGCCCAGGTCCCGGGATCCCTCATGAGCAGTTCTTC.

This chain connects TRBV28 to TRBJ1-5, with no clear D. Trimming left V 4 bases short and J 7 bases short, with 8 bases between. The CDR3 contains 12 residues. Germline V CDR1 and CDR2: MDHEN, SYDVKM. The CDR3 region is CASSWGGQPQHF. The DNA for the CDR3 is TGTGCCAGCAGTTGGGGAGGCCAGCCCCAGCATTTT.

This clonotype was observed once. V usage is TRBV5-4 and J usage is TRBJ2-5; the match to TRBD2 covers 9 bases. Germline values: CDR1 SGHNT, CDR2 YYREEE (reference sequence). The length of the CDR3 is 14 residues. The ends lost 0 bases at V and 3 bases at J; junction bases unmatched: 0. Here the CDR3 reads CASSLGGREETQYF. The CDR3 DNA reads as TGTGCCAGCAGCTTGGGCGGGAGGGAAGAGACCCAGTACTTC. The variable domain in full, completed from reference TRBV5-4 and TRBJ2-5, reads ETGVTQSPTHLIKTRGQQVTLRCSSQSGHNTVSWYQQALGQGPQFIFQYYREEENGRGNFPPRFSGLQFPNYSSELNVNALELDDSALYLCASSLGGREETQYFGPGTRLLVL.

This clonotype has more than one count but fewer than ten. The chain combines TRBV28 with TRBJ1-2; tentatively, D is TRBD1 (6 bases). Germline CDR1 and CDR2: MDHEN and SYDVKM. The V end lost 3 bases, the J end lost 4 bases, and 9 bases lay between the germline ends. This CDR3 has 13 amino acids. The CDR3 is CASSFTGPYGYTF. The CDR3 nucleotides read TGTGCCAGCAGTTTCACAGGGCCCTATGGCTACACCTTC.

There are a few counts of this clonotype. The V call is TRBV10-3, the J call TRBJ2-5; D ambiguous. V was clipped by 1 base and J by 3 bases, with 6 bases between them. The CDR3 extends over 13 amino acids. CDR1 is ENHRY, CDR2 SYGVKD, per germline. In nucleotides, the CDR3 is TGTGCCATCAGTGAGTTACTTGAAGAGACCCAGTACTTC. Amino acid sequence: CAISELLEETQYF.

This clonotype was counted between two and nine times. The rearrangement joins TRBV2 to TRBJ1-5; 10 bases line up with TRBD1. The V and J ends lost 4 bases and 7 bases, in that order; junction bases with no gene match: 4. The germline V gene encodes CDR1 SNHLY and CDR2 FYNNEI. The CDR3 runs 14 residues. The CDR3 sequence: CASSGDRGAQPQHF. Here the CDR3 DNA reads TGTGCCAGCAGTGGGGACAGGGGTGCCCAGCCCCAGCATTTT.

This rearrangement joins TRBV6-1 to TRBJ2-2, with a possible D match to TRBD1 (5 bases). The V gene's germline CDR1 is MNHNS and CDR2 SASEGT. The V end lost 9 bases, the J end lost 2 bases, and 16 bases lay between the germline ends. CDR3 length: 15 residues. CDR3 region: CASTQDPLNTGELFF. In DNA form, the CDR3 reads TGTGCCAGTACACAGGACCCCCTAAACACCGGGGAGCTGTTTTTT.

The sample holds a few counts of this clonotype. CDR3 protein: CASSSLPGQGYEQYF. CDR3 DNA sequence: TGTGCCAGCAGCTCCCTACCGGGACAGGGATACGAGCAGTACTTC. J is TRBJ2-7 and V is TRBV7-8, with 9 bases lining up with TRBD1. The length of the CDR3 is 15 residues. Trimming cost V 4 bases and J 4 bases; bases outside gene matches: 8. CDR1 is SGHVS and CDR2 is FQNEAQ in the germline V gene.

There are a few counts of this clonotype. The rearrangement joins TRBV19 to TRBJ1-5; D is undetermined. Per the germline V gene, CDR1 is LNHDA and CDR2 is SQIVND (reference sequence). This CDR3 is built from 11 residues. V was clipped by 4 bases and J by 4 bases, with 2 bases between them. The DNA of the CDR3 is TGTGCCAGTAGTAATAATCAGCCCCAGCATTTT. This encodes CASSNNQPQHF.

Here the CDR3 reads CASSLRGSAGARFRDTQYF. The CDR3 coding sequence is TGTGCCAGCAGCTTGAGGGGTTCCGCGGGAGCAAGATTTAGGGATACGCAGTATTTT. The J gene is TRBJ2-3, the V gene TRBV7-2; 7 bases line up with TRBD2. CDR3 length equals 19 residues. V dropped 3 bases and J dropped 6; count of bases not matched to a gene: 21. Germline-derived CDR1 and CDR2 are SGHTA and FQGNSA.

This clonotype appeared a few times. The chain joins TRBV11-3 to TRBJ1-1; tentatively, D is TRBD1 (5 bases). The CDR3 sequence is 13 residues long. Trimming removed 1 base at V and 5 bases at J, with 8 bases between. CDR1 and CDR2 from the germline V gene are SGHNT and YENEEA. CDR3 residues: CASSLARGTEAFF. The CDR3 DNA reads as TGTGCCAGCAGCTTAGCCCGGGGGACTGAAGCTTTCTTT.